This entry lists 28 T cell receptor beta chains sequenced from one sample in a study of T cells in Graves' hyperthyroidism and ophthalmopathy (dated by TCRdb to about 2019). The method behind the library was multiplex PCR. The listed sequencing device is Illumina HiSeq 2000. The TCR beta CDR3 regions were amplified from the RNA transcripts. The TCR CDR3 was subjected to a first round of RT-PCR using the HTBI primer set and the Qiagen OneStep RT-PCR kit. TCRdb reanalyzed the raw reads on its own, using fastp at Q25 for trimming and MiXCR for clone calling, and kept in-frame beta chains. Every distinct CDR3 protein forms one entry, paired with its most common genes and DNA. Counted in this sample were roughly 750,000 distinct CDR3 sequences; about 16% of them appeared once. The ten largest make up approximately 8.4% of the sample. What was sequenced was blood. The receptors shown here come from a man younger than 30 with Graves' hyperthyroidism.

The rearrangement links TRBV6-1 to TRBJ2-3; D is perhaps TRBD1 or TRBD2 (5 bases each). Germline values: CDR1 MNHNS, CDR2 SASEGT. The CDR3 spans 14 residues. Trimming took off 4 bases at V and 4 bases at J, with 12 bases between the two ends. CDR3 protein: CASSGTRGADTQYF. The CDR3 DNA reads TGTGCCAGCAGTGGGACGAGGGGAGCAGATACGCAGTATTTT.

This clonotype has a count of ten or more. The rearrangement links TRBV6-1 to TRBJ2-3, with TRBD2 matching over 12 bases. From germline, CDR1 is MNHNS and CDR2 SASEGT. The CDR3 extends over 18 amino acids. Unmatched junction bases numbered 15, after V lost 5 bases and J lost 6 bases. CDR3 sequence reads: CASSSRLGLAGRSDTQYF. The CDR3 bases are TGTGCCAGCAGTTCCAGACTCGGACTAGCGGGAAGGTCGGATACGCAGTATTTT.

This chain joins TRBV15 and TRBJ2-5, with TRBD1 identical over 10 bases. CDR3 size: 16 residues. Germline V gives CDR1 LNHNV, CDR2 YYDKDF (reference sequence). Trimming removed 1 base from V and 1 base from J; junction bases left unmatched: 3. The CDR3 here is CATSRVDRGPQETQYF. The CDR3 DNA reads TGTGCCACCAGCAGAGTTGACAGGGGGCCCCAAGAGACCCAGTACTTC.

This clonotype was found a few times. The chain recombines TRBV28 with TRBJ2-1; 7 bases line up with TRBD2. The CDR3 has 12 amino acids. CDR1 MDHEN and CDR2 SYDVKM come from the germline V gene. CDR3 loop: CLSGNRPNEQFF. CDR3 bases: TGTTTAAGCGGGAATCGACCCAATGAGCAGTTCTTC.

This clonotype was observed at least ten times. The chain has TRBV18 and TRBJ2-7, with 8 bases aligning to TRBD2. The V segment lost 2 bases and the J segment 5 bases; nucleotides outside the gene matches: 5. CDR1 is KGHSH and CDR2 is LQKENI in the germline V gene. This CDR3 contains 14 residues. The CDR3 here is CASSPSGRADEQYF. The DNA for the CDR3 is TGTGCCAGCTCACCATCCGGGAGGGCCGACGAGCAGTACTTC.

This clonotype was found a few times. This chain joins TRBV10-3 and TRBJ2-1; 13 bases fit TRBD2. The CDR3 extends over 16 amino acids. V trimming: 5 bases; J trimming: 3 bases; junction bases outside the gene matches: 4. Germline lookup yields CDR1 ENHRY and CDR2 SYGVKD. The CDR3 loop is CAISPGLAGHYNEQFF. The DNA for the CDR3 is TGTGCCATCAGTCCGGGACTAGCGGGACACTACAATGAGCAGTTCTTC.

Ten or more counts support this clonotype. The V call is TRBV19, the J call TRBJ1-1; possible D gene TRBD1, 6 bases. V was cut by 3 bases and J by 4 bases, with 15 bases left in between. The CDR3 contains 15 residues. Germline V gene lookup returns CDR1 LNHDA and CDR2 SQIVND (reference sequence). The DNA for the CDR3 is TGTGCCAGTAGTATGGGCCAGGGGCTGGGCACTGAAGCTTTCTTT. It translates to CASSMGQGLGTEAFF.

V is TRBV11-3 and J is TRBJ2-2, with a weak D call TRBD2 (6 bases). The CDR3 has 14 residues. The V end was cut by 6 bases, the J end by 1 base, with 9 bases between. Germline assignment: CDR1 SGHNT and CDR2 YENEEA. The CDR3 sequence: CASRDGRNTGELFF. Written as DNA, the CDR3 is TGTGCCAGCAGAGACGGGAGGAACACCGGGGAGCTGTTTTTT.

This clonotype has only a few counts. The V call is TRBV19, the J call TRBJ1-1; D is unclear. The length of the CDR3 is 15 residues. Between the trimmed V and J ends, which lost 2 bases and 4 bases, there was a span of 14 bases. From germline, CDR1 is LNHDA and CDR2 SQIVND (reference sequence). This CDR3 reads CASSISEGGSTEAFF. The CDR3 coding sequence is TGTGCCAGTAGTATAAGTGAGGGAGGAAGCACTGAAGCTTTCTTT.

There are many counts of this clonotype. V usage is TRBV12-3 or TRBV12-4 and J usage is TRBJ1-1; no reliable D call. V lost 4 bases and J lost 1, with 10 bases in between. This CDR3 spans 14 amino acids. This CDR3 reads CASSSTRWNTEAFF. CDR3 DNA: TGTGCCAGCAGTTCCACACGGTGGAACACTGAAGCTTTCTTT.

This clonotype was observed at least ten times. For the CDR3, the DNA is TGTGCCAGCAGCTTACCCGGGACTAGCGGGAGCGTCTCCTACGAGCAGTACTTC. It is translated as CASSLPGTSGSVSYEQYF. The V gene is TRBV11-2, the J gene TRBJ2-7, with 14 bases lining up with TRBD2. Per the germline V gene, CDR1 is SGHAT and CDR2 is FQNNGV. The CDR3 is 18 residues long. With 2 bases clipped from V and 0 bases from J, the junction kept 6 bases outside the gene matches.

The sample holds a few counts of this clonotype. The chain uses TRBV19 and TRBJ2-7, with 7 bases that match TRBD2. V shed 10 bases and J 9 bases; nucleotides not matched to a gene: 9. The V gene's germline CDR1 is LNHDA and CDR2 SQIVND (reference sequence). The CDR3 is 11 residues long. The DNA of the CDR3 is TGTGCCACCTCCGCGGGGGTCGCGCAGTACTTC. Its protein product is CATSAGVAQYF. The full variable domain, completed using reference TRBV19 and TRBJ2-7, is DGGITQSPKYLFRKEGQNVTLSCEQNLNHDAMYWYRQDPGQGLRLIYYSQIVNDFQKGDIAEGYSVSREKKESFPLTVTSAQKNPTAFYLCATSAGVAQYFGPGTRLTVT.

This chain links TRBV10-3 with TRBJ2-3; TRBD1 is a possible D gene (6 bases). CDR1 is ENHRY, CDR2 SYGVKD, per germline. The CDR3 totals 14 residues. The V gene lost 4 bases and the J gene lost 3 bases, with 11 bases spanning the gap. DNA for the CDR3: TGTGCCATCAGTGCCGTTACAGGGACAGATACGCAGTATTTT. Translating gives CAISAVTGTDTQYF.

This chain's CDR3 is CASSRTVGQEGDIQYF. CDR3 coding DNA: TGTGCCAGCAGTCGGACCGTGGGACAGGAGGGGGACATTCAGTACTTC. The V call is TRBV2, the J call TRBJ2-4, with 8 nucleotides matching TRBD1. CDR3 size: 16 residues. The V segment lost 5 bases and the J segment 8 bases; nucleotides outside the gene matches: 14. Germline CDR1 reads SNHLY; CDR2 reads FYNNEI.

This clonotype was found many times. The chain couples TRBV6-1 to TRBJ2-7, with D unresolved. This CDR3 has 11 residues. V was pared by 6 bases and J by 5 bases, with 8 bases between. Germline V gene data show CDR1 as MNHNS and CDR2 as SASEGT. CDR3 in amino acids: CASREHNEQYF. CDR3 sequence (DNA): TGTGCCAGCAGGGAGCACAACGAGCAGTACTTC.

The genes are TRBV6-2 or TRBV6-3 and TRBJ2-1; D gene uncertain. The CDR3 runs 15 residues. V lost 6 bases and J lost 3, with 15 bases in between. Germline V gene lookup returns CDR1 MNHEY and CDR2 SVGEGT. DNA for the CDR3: TGTGCCAGCAGGGGTCCACAAGTGGGCTACAATGAGCAGTTCTTC. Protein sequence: CASRGPQVGYNEQFF.

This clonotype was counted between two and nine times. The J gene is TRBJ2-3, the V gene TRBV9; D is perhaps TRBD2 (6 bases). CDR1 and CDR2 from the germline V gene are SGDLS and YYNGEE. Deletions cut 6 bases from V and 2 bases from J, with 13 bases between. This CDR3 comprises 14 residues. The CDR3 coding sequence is TGTGCCAGCAACCTTGGGACTTACACAGATACGCAGTATTTT. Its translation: CASNLGTYTDTQYF.

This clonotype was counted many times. The DNA of the CDR3 is TGTGCCAGCAGCCAAGAGGAAAACGAGCAGTACTTC. Translating it yields CASSQEENEQYF. The chain is built from TRBV4-2 and TRBJ2-7; no definite D call. The length of the CDR3 is 12 residues. Germline V CDR1 and CDR2: LGHNA, YNFKEQ. Trimming took off 0 bases at V and 5 bases at J, with 5 bases between the two ends.

CDR3 sequence reads: CASTKRGLAGYNEQFF. CDR3 nucleotides: TGTGCCAGCACCAAAAGGGGGCTAGCGGGTTACAATGAGCAGTTCTTC. The chain combines TRBV5-5 with TRBJ2-1; TRBD2 is a possible D gene (8 bases). Germline CDR1 reads SGHKS; CDR2 reads YYEKEE (reference sequence). The CDR3 spans 16 residues. The ends were cut back, 6 bases at V and 4 bases at J, with 20 bases in the middle. The whole variable domain, filled in from reference TRBV5-5 and TRBJ2-1, reads DAGVTQSPTHLIKTRGQQVTLRCSPISGHKSVSWYQQVLGQGPQFIFQYYEKEERGRGNFPDRFSARQFPNYSSELNVNALLLGDSALYLCASTKRGLAGYNEQFFGPGTRLTVL.

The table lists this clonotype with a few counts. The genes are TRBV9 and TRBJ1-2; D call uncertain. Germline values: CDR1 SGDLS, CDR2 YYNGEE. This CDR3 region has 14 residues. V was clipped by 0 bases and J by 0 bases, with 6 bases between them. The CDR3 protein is CASSVGVSNYGYTF. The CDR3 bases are TGTGCCAGCAGCGTAGGGGTTTCTAACTATGGCTACACCTTC.

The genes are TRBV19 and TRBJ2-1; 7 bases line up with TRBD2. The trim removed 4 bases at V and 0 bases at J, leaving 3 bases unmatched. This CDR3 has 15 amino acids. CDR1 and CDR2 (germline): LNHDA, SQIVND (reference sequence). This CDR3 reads CASSTGLPSYNEQFF. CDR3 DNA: TGTGCCAGTAGTACGGGACTACCCTCCTACAATGAGCAGTTCTTC.

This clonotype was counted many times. The CDR3 coding sequence is TGTGCCAGCCTTGACCGAGGGGGCGCGGACGAGCAGTACTTC. It is translated as CASLDRGGADEQYF. The chain joins TRBV28 to TRBJ2-7, with 7 bases matching TRBD1. After removal of 8 bases from V and 5 bases from J, the junction contained 12 bases not matched to a gene. The CDR3 is made up of 14 amino acids. The germline CDR1 and CDR2 sequences are MDHEN and SYDVKM.

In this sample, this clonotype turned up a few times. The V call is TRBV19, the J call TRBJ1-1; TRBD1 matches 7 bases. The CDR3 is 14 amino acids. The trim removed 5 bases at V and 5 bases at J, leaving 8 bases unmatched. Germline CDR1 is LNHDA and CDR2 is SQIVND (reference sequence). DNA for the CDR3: TGTGCCAGTAGTTGGCCGACAGGGCGGACTGAAGCTTTCTTT. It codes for CASSWPTGRTEAFF. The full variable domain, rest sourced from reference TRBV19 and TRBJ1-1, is DGGITQSPKYLFRKEGQNVTLSCEQNLNHDAMYWYRQDPGQGLRLIYYSQIVNDFQKGDIAEGYSVSREKKESFPLTVTSAQKNPTAFYLCASSWPTGRTEAFFGQGTRLTVV.

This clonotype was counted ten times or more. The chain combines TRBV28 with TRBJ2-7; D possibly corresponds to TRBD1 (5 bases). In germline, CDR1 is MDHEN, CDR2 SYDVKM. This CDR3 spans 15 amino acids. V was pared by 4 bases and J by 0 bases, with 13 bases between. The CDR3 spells CASSYLRGPSYEQYF. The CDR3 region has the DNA TGTGCCAGCAGTTATTTAAGGGGTCCCTCCTACGAGCAGTACTTC. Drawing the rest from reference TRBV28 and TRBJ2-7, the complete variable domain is DVKVTQSSRYLVKRTGEKVFLECVQDMDHENMFWYRQDPGLGLRLIYFSYDVKMKEKGDIPEGYSVSREKKERFSLILESASTNQTSMYLCASSYLRGPSYEQYFGPGTRLTVT.

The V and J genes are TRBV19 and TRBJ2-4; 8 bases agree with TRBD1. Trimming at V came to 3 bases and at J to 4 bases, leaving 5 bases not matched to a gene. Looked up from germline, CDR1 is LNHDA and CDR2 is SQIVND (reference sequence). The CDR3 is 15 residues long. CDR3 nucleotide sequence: TGTGCCAGTAGTATCCCCCGGACAGGGAAAAACATTCAGTACTTC. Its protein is CASSIPRTGKNIQYF.

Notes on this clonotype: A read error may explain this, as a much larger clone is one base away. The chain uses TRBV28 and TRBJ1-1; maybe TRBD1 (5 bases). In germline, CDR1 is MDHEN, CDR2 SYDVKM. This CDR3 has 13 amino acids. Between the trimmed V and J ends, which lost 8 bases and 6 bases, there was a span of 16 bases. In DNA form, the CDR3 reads TGTGCCAGCCGAAGGGGCAGTTGGGCTGAAGCTTTCTTT. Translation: CASRRGSWAEAFF.

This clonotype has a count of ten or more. The CDR3 DNA is TGCGCCAGCAGGGCTGAGGGTCGGGATACGCAGTATTTT. The encoded protein is CASRAEGRDTQYF. The chain joins TRBV5-1 to TRBJ2-3, with D perhaps matching TRBD2 (5 bases). V was clipped by 5 bases and J by 6 bases, with 13 bases between them. Germline-derived CDR1 and CDR2 are SGHRS and YFSETQ. CDR3 size: 13 residues.

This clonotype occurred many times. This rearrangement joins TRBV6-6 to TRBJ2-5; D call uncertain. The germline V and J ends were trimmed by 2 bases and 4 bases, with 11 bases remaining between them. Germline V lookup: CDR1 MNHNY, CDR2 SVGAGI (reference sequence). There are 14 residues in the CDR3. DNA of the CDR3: TGTGCCAGCAGTTACGGGTCCCTGGTAGAGACCCAGTACTTC. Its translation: CASSYGSLVETQYF.